This is a list of T cell receptor beta chains from one sample in a study of blood T cell repertoires in COVID-19. Profiled with immunoSEQ multiplex PCR; TCRdb holds only in-frame clones, not every one. This table holds approximately 440,000 clones, approximately 90% found once. Sequencing was carried out using PBMCs or T cells enriched from blood (not recorded which). These receptor sequences come from a woman younger than 30 who had recovered from COVID-19. The CDR3 runs from the conserved cysteine through the conserved F or W. Fields, in order: J gene, V gene, D gene, clone size, CDR3 DNA, CDR3 protein. A D gene is named only where the DNA matches it firmly. Rows may omit the clone size; those that give it use once, few, many or a size class.

>TRBJ1-1|TRBV5-1|-|-
TGCGCCAGCAGCTTGGGCGGATCGGACACTGAAGCTTTCTTT
CASSLGGSDTEAFF
>TRBJ2-7|TRBV18|TRBD1|-
TGTGCCAGCTCACCGTCGGACAGGGGCGAGCAGTACTTC
CASSPSDRGEQYF
>TRBJ1-2|TRBV30|-|-
TGTGCCTGGAGTGTAAAGAGTCTGCGCGGCGGCTACACCTTC
CAWSVKSLRGGYTF
>TRBJ1-4|TRBV30|TRBD1|-
TGTGCCTGGAGTGTTGGGTTCAAAGGGGGCCAAGAAAAACTGTTTTTT
CAWSVGFKGGQEKLFF
>TRBJ1-6|TRBV30|-|-
TGTGCCTGGAGTATTGCGGGGTGGTATAATTCACCCCTCCACTTT
CAWSIAGWYNSPLHF
>TRBJ2-1|TRBV5-6|-|-
TGTGCCAGCAGCTTGATGAGGTACAATGAGCAGTTCTTC
CASSLMRYNEQFF
>TRBJ2-7|TRBV5-8|TRBD1|-
TGTGCCAGCAGCTTTGACAGGGCCAACGAGCAGTACTTC
CASSFDRANEQYF
>TRBJ1-2|TRBV9|TRBD1|-
TGTGCCAGCAGCTCCACAGGGGACAGGGGTCAAGGCTACACCTTC
CASSSTGDRGQGYTF
>TRBJ1-1|TRBV12-3/TRBV12-4|-|-
TGTGCCAGCAGTTGGGGACAGAACACTGAAGCTTTCTTT
CASSWGQNTEAFF
>TRBJ2-5|TRBV3-1/TRBV3-2|TRBD2|-
TGTGCCAGCAGCCAAGACGTCCAGCGGGGGCCGGGAGAGACCCAGTACTTC
CASSQDVQRGPGETQYF
>TRBJ1-1|TRBV12-3/TRBV12-4|-|once
TGTGCCAGCAGTCTCCGACAGTGGACTGAAGCTTTCTTT
CASSLRQWTEAFF
>TRBJ1-2|TRBV18|-|once
TGTGCCAGCTCACCCTCTGGGCAGGGTAACTATGGCTACACCTTC
CASSPSGQGNYGYTF
>TRBJ1-1|TRBV4-1|-|once
TGCGCCAGCAGCCAAGACTATACTGAAGCTTTCTTT
CASSQDYTEAFF
>TRBJ1-6|TRBV28|TRBD1|once
TGTGCCAGCAGTGAGGGGGACAGGGGGATTTGGAATTCACCCCTCCACTTT
CASSEGDRGIWNSPLHF
>TRBJ2-2|TRBV4-1|-|-
TGCGCCAGCAGCCAAGAATTTCGCAGGGAGGACACCGGGGAGCTGTTTTTT
CASSQEFRREDTGELFF
>TRBJ1-1|TRBV5-1|-|-
TGCGCCAGCAGCTTCCGGGGGGAGAACACTGAAGCTTTCTTT
CASSFRGENTEAFF
>TRBJ2-2|TRBV9|-|-
TGTGCCAGCAGCGCCCCACAGAACACCGGGGAGCTGTTTTTT
CASSAPQNTGELFF
>TRBJ1-1|TRBV15|-|few
TGTGCCACCAGCCGTTCTGAGGTCCCTGAAGCTTTCTTT
CATSRSEVPEAFF
>TRBJ1-4|TRBV30|-|-
TGTGCCTGGAGTGTTGGCAATGAAAAACTGTTTTTT
CAWSVGNEKLFF
>TRBJ2-7|TRBV25-1|-|-
TGTGCCAGCAGTGAAGGAGGGGAAGGGAACGAGCAGTACTTC
CASSEGGEGNEQYF
>TRBJ2-5|TRBV7-8|-|-
TGTGCCAGCAGCTTGGCGGGGCCGGTGGAGACCCAGTACTTC
CASSLAGPVETQYF
>TRBJ2-5|TRBV30|TRBD2|-
TGTGCCGGATCCACGGGGGGGCCGGGGACCCAGTACTTC
CAGSTGGPGTQYF
>TRBJ1-2|TRBV12-3/TRBV12-4|-|-
TGTGCCAGCAGCCGTGATGGGGAGGGCTACACCTTC
CASSRDGEGYTF
>TRBJ1-1|TRBV2|-|-
TGTGCCAGCGTGTCCAGGACAGAAGCTTTCTTT
CASVSRTEAFF
>TRBJ2-7|TRBV6-5|-|-
TGTGCCAGCACCCAGGGTTTTGGCAACGAGCAGTACTTC
CASTQGFGNEQYF
>TRBJ1-1|TRBV4-2|TRBD1|-
TGTGCCAGCAGCCCCGGGACAGGGGGCATGAACACTGAAGCTTTCTTT
CASSPGTGGMNTEAFF
>TRBJ2-3|TRBV7-3|-|-
TGTGCCAGCAGCCAGGGCCCAGGAACAGATACGCAGTATTTT
CASSQGPGTDTQYF
>TRBJ2-5|TRBV7-2|TRBD1|-
TGTGCCAGCAGCGCCCAGACAGGGGCGGGGGAGACCCAGTACTTC
CASSAQTGAGETQYF
>TRBJ2-3|TRBV7-2|TRBD1|-
TGTGCCAGCAGCGACACCGGGACAGAAGCAGATACGCAGTATTTT
CASSDTGTEADTQYF
>TRBJ1-4|TRBV9|-|-
TGTGCCAGCAGCGTAGGGGCATCCCCAACTAATGAAAAACTGTTTTTT
CASSVGASPTNEKLFF
>TRBJ1-3|TRBV5-4|TRBD1|-
TGTGCCAGCAGCAGCCCAATGCAGGGGGCAGAAGGAAACACCATATATTTT
CASSSPMQGAEGNTIYF
>TRBJ1-4|TRBV11-2|-|-
TGTGCCAGCAGCTTAGGCATGGGGGGATCCAACGAAAAACTGTTTTTT
CASSLGMGGSNEKLFF
>TRBJ1-2|TRBV4-1|TRBD1|once
TGCGCCAGCAGCCAAGAGAAATACAGGGGAAGTGGCTACACCTTC
CASSQEKYRGSGYTF
>TRBJ1-2|TRBV6-1|TRBD1|-
TGTGCCAGCAGTGAAGTGGGACAGGTTTTCTATGGCTACACCTTC
CASSEVGQVFYGYTF
>TRBJ1-1|TRBV6-1|-|-
TGTGCCAGCAGTGATGAGGGCGTAGGCACTGAAGCTTTCTTT
CASSDEGVGTEAFF
>TRBJ1-2|TRBV3-1/TRBV3-2|-|-
TGTGCCAGCAGCGATACGGCGGGGGACTACACCTTC
CASSDTAGDYTF
>TRBJ1-1|TRBV20-1|-|few
TGCAGTGCTTATTACACTGAAGCTTTCTTT
CSAYYTEAFF
>TRBJ1-6|TRBV5-1|-|-
TGCGCCAGCAGCTTAGTGGACAGTTATAGCTCCTATAATTCACCCCTCCACTTT
CASSLVDSYSSYNSPLHF
>TRBJ1-2|TRBV24-1|-|once
TGTGCCACCAGTGAGATCGACTGGTATGGCTACACCTTC
CATSEIDWYGYTF
>TRBJ1-6|TRBV6-2/TRBV6-3|-|-
TGTGCCAGCAGACCTTCGGGGGGTGATTCACCCCTCCACTTT
CASRPSGGDSPLHF
>TRBJ1-1|TRBV28|-|-
TGTGCCAGCAGTTTTTTTTGGCAGAAGAGTTTTCGCGGTGAAGCTTTCTTT
CASSFFWQKSFRGEAFF
>TRBJ2-7|TRBV14|TRBD1|-
TGTGCCAGCAGCCAGAAGACAGGGCTTACCTACGAGCAGTACTTC
CASSQKTGLTYEQYF
>TRBJ2-4|TRBV19|TRBD2|-
TGTGCCAGTAGTATAGGTCAGCGGGGGGGACGAAACATTCAGTACTTC
CASSIGQRGGRNIQYF
>TRBJ1-1|TRBV28|-|-
TGTGCCACGACAGAATCTCGAGGGAACACTGAAGCTTTCTTT
CATTESRGNTEAFF
>TRBJ2-7|TRBV19|-|-
TGTGCCAGTAGTATAACCCTCCAGGCCCTCACCTACGAGCAGTACTTC
CASSITLQALTYEQYF
>TRBJ2-3|TRBV10-3|TRBD2|-
TGTGCCATCAGTGAGCGGAGCGGGGGGGCCGGAGATACGCAGTATTTT
CAISERSGGAGDTQYF
>TRBJ2-7|TRBV10-1|TRBD1|-
TGCGCCAGCAGTAGAAGGACAGGGGACGAGCAGTACTTC
CASSRRTGDEQYF